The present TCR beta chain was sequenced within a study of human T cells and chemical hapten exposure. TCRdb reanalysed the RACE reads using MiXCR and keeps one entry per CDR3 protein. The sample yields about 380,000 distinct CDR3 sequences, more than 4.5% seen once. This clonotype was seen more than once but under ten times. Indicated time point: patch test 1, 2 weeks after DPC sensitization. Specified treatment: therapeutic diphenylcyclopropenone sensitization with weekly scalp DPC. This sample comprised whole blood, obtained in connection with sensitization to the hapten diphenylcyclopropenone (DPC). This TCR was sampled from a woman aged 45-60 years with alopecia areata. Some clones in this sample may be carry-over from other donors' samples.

The CDR3 DNA sequence: TGTGCCAGCAGCCAAGAGACGGGGACAGGGAAAATAGGAGCTTTCTTT. Translation: CASSQETGTGKIGAFF. This chain uses TRBV3-1 with TRBJ1-1; 9 bases match TRBD1. This CDR3 is 16 amino acids long. V lost 0 bases to trimming and J lost 10 bases; unmatched junction nucleotides: 12. Per the germline V gene, CDR1 is LGHDT and CDR2 is YNNKEL (reference sequence).